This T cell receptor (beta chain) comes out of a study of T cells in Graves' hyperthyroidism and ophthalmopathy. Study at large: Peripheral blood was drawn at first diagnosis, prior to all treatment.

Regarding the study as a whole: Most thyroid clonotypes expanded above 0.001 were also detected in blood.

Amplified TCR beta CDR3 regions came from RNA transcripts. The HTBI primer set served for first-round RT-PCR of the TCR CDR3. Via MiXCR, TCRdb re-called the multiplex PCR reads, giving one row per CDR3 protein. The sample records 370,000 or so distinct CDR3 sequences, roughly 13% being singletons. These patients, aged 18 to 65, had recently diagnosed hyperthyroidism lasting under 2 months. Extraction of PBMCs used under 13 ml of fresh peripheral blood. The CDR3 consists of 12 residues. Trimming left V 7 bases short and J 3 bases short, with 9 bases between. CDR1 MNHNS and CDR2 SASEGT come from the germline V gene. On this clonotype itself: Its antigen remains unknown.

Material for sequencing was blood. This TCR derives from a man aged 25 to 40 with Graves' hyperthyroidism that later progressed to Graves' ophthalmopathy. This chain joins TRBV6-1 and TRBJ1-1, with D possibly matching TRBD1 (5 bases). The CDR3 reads CASIRGDTEAFF. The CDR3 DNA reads TGTGCCAGCATCAGAGGGGACACTGAAGCTTTCTTT.